This TCR beta chain was captured in a study of cytomegalovirus exposure and HLA in healthy donors. To note about this clone: Its antigen is undetermined.

Donors in the study were healthy people who gave bone marrow. When sampled, the donors appeared nominally healthy, though they likely had unrecorded immune exposures. Findings of the study overall: Presence/absence analyses treated sequencing depth as roughly uniform across donors.

The CDR3 is 14 residues long. Deletions cut 0 bases from V and 9 bases from J, with 18 bases between. Germline CDR1 SQVTM, CDR2 ANQGSEA. The PCR made use of 60 Vbeta and 13 Jbeta primers. TCRdb's table, derived via immunoSEQ multiplex PCR, lists solely in-frame clones and lacks some. The data contain some 200,000 clones, approximately 78% of them singletons. Sample: PBMCs. This TCR derives from a woman between 50 and 59 years old in good health and CMV-seropositive. The chain recombines TRBV29-1 with TRBJ2-7; D is perhaps TRBD2 (6 bases). CDR3 sequence: CSVEDVGRTGGQYF. CDR3 bases: TGCAGCGTTGAAGACGTGGGACGGACCGGGGGGCAGTACTTC.